The 22 T cell receptor beta chains listed next were all sequenced from one sample in a study of blood T cell repertoires in COVID-19. Measured with immunoSEQ multiplex PCR; TCRdb has only the in-frame clones, and not every one. There are 200,000 to 250,000 clones in the sample; 84% occur only once, and approximately 1.8% lies in the top ten. Sequencing was performed on PBMCs or T cells enriched from blood (not recorded which). All receptors come from a man between 60 and 75 years old who had recovered from COVID-19.

This clone was detected once. The genes are TRBV7-9 and TRBJ1-1, with D uncertain. Germline values: CDR1 SEHNR, CDR2 FQNEAQ (reference sequence). CDR3 size: 16 residues. V was clipped by 0 bases and J by 3 bases, with 14 bases between them. Here the CDR3 DNA reads TGTGCCAGCAGCTTAGCGCTAGGAGTCCGCTACACTGAAGCTTTCTTT. It encodes CASSLALGVRYTEAFF.

The chain recombines TRBV19 with TRBJ1-2, with TRBD1 identical over 7 bases. The junction had 11 bases not matched to a gene; V was cut back by 6 bases and J by 7 bases. This CDR3 comprises 14 residues. Per the germline V gene, CDR1 is LNHDA and CDR2 is SQIVND (reference sequence). CDR3 amino acids: CASSHSDRVSGYTF. CDR3 in DNA: TGTGCCAGTAGCCACAGTGACAGGGTATCTGGCTACACCTTC. The whole variable domain, filled in from reference TRBV19 and TRBJ1-2, reads DGGITQSPKYLFRKEGQNVTLSCEQNLNHDAMYWYRQDPGQGLRLIYYSQIVNDFQKGDIAEGYSVSREKKESFPLTVTSAQKNPTAFYLCASSHSDRVSGYTFGSGTRLTVV.

The chain links TRBV6-5 to TRBJ1-1; possible D gene TRBD1, 6 bases. CDR3 size: 13 residues. Trimming left V 4 bases short and J 12 bases short, with 18 bases between. The germline gives CDR1 MNHEY, CDR2 SVGAGI. The CDR3 loop is CASSSPEGGRTFF. DNA for the CDR3: TGTGCCAGCAGTTCCCCCGAGGGGGGGAGAACTTTCTTT.

V and J are TRBV9 and TRBJ2-1; tentative D call: TRBD1 (5 bases). The CDR3 runs 15 residues. The germline V gene encodes CDR1 SGDLS and CDR2 YYNGEE. V lost 4 bases and J 0 bases, leaving 11 bases between the germline ends. The CDR3 spells CASSPTGDSYNEQFF. CDR3 in DNA: TGTGCCAGCAGCCCAACAGGCGACTCCTACAATGAGCAGTTCTTC.

The chain recombines TRBV6-5 with TRBJ1-1; TRBD1 agrees at 8 bases. With 7 bases clipped from V and 1 base from J, the junction kept 8 bases outside the gene matches. The germline gives CDR1 MNHEY, CDR2 SVGAGI. The CDR3 is made up of 15 amino acids. CDR3 sequence reads: CASTEQGAGNTEAFF. CDR3 in DNA: TGTGCCAGCACAGAGCAGGGGGCAGGGAACACTGAAGCTTTCTTT.

The rearrangement joins TRBV20-1 to TRBJ2-1; no firm D call. Germline lookup yields CDR1 DFQATT and CDR2 SNEGSKA (reference sequence). This CDR3 region has 11 residues. Trimming shortened V by 6 bases and J by 5 bases, and 8 bases separated the two germline ends. CDR3 sequence (DNA): TGCAGTGCCCCGTCCCACAATGAGCAGTTCTTC. The encoded protein is CSAPSHNEQFF.

The rearrangement uses TRBV6-6 and TRBJ1-3; D remains unclear. Germline lookup yields CDR1 MNHNY and CDR2 SVGAGI (reference sequence). Trimming cost V 2 bases and J 0 bases, with 8 bases left between them. The CDR3 covers 15 residues. The chain's CDR3 is CASSYILLSGNTIYF. CDR3 DNA: TGTGCCAGCAGTTACATTCTCCTCTCTGGAAACACCATATATTTT.

The CDR3 nucleotides are TGTGCCAGCAGCTTACGAGTATTATCCAGGGAGGGACCCGAGCAGTACTTC. This sequence encodes CASSLRVLSREGPEQYF. This chain connects TRBV13 to TRBJ2-7, with 7 nucleotides matching TRBD2. Trimming removed 2 bases from V and 6 bases from J; junction bases left unmatched: 16. Germline CDR1 is PRHDT and CDR2 is FYEKMQ (reference sequence). The CDR3 extends over 17 amino acids. Filled out from reference TRBV13 and TRBJ2-7, the complete variable domain reads AAGVIQSPRHLIKEKRETATLKCYPIPRHDTVYWYQQGPGQDPQFLISFYEKMQSDKGSIPDRFSAQQFSDYHSELNMSSLELGDSALYFCASSLRVLSREGPEQYFGPGTRLTVT.

The chain employs TRBV18 and TRBJ1-1; D possibly corresponds to TRBD1 (6 bases). The CDR3 spans 15 residues. CDR1 is KGHSH, CDR2 LQKENI, per germline. Trimming pared 2 bases from V and 5 bases from J, leaving 15 bases between. CDR3 DNA: TGTGCCAGCTCACCAAGACAGGTCTCTATAACTGAAGCTTTCTTT. This sequence encodes CASSPRQVSITEAFF.

V and J are TRBV4-3 and TRBJ1-1; 9 bases line up with TRBD1. Trimming took 3 bases from V and 5 from J; bases not matched to a gene: 7. CDR3 length: 15 amino acids. CDR1 and CDR2 (germline): LGHNA, YSLEER. CDR3 in DNA: TGCGCCAGCAGCCATCGGACAGGGGAGGGAACTGAAGCTTTCTTT. This encodes CASSHRTGEGTEAFF.

This chain connects TRBV6-5 to TRBJ2-7; D uncertain. CDR1 MNHEY and CDR2 SVGAGI come from the germline V gene. Trimming removed 7 bases at V and 5 bases at J, with 18 bases between. The CDR3 has 14 residues. CDR3 sequence reads: CASKVDPNTNEQYF. The CDR3 DNA follows: TGTGCCAGCAAAGTCGATCCCAATACTAACGAGCAGTACTTC.

This chain uses TRBV3-1 (or the pseudogene TRBV3-2) with TRBJ1-3; TRBD1 might be the D (5 bases). Trimming removed 4 bases from V and 0 bases from J, with 16 bases in between. This CDR3 is built from 17 residues. CDR1 and CDR2 from the germline V gene are LGHDT and YNNKEL (reference sequence). The DNA for the CDR3 is TGTGCCAGCAGCCGAACGGACACGGTATACTCTGGAAACACCATATATTTT. Translation gives CASSRTDTVYSGNTIYF.

The rearrangement uses TRBV5-1 and TRBJ2-5; weak D call: TRBD1 (6 bases). V was shortened by 0 bases and J by 7 bases, with 13 bases between the two germline ends. The CDR3 contains 14 residues. CDR1 SGHRS and CDR2 YFSETQ come from the germline V gene. Written as DNA, the CDR3 is TGCGCCAGCAGCTTGGCAGCAGAAGGGGGGACCCAGTACTTC. Its protein is CASSLAAEGGTQYF.

This clone came up once. The chain employs TRBV5-8 and TRBJ1-6; 9 bases fit TRBD1. Germline lookup yields CDR1 SGHTS and CDR2 YDEGEE. CDR3 length: 14 residues. The junction had 4 bases not matched to a gene; V was cut back by 2 bases and J by 10 bases. The CDR3 nucleotides are TGTGCCAGCAGCTTTAGACAGGGGGAATCACCCCTCCACTTT. Amino acids: CASSFRQGESPLHF.

This chain links TRBV27 with TRBJ1-6, with 8 bases matching TRBD1. From germline, CDR1 is MNHEY and CDR2 SMNVEV (reference sequence). J lost 4 bases, V lost 6 bases, and 17 bases had no gene match. This CDR3 is built from 19 residues. CDR3 region: CASRQGQGVPVEYNSPLHF. CDR3 in DNA: TGTGCCAGCAGACAAGGACAGGGAGTGCCTGTGGAATATAATTCACCCCTCCACTTT.

This clone was counted only a few times. This rearrangement joins TRBV28 to TRBJ2-7, with unresolved D. Germline loops: CDR1 MDHEN, CDR2 SYDVKM. This CDR3 comprises 13 residues. V was shortened by 4 bases and J by 2 bases, with 9 bases between the two germline ends. The CDR3 coding sequence is TGTGCCAGCAGTTCCACCGCTACCTACGAGCAGTACTTC. Encoded protein: CASSSTATYEQYF.

This rearrangement joins TRBV2 to TRBJ1-3, with D possibly matching TRBD1 (6 bases). Germline V lookup: CDR1 SNHLY, CDR2 FYNNEI. The CDR3 is 14 amino acids. The V end lost 2 bases, the J end lost 6 bases, and 11 bases lay between the germline ends. CDR3 region: CASSERQVLNTIYF. The DNA for the CDR3 is TGTGCCAGCAGTGAAAGACAGGTTCTAAACACCATATATTTT.

The sample holds a few counts of this clone. The V and J genes are TRBV5-6 and TRBJ2-2, with 9 bases identical to TRBD1. V dropped 4 bases and J dropped 3; count of bases not matched to a gene: 7. The CDR3 runs to 16 residues. Looked up from germline, CDR1 is SGHDT and CDR2 is YYEEEE. Here the CDR3 DNA reads TGTGCCAGCAGCCATTGGGGACAGGGATACACCGGGGAGCTGTTTTTT. This translates into CASSHWGQGYTGELFF.

The chain joins TRBV7-2 to TRBJ2-5, with 10 nucleotides matching TRBD2. V lost 4 bases, J lost 2 bases, and 4 bases stayed unmatched. This CDR3 comprises 15 residues. Germline assignment: CDR1 SGHTA and CDR2 FQGNSA. The DNA for the CDR3 is TGTGCCAGCAGCTCTAGCGGGGGCCTTCAAGAGACCCAGTACTTC. It yields the protein CASSSSGGLQETQYF. The whole variable domain, filled in from reference TRBV7-2 and TRBJ2-5, reads GAGVSQSPSNKVTEKGKDVELRCDPISGHTALYWYRQSLGQGLEFLIYFQGNSAPDKSGLPSDRFSAERTGGSVSTLTIQRTQQEDSAVYLCASSSSGGLQETQYFGPGTRLLVL.

The chain uses TRBV10-3 and TRBJ1-5; 10 nucleotides line up with TRBD1. The V and J ends lost 3 bases and 3 bases, in that order; junction bases with no gene match: 5. Germline CDR1 is ENHRY and CDR2 is SYGVKD. The CDR3 covers 16 residues. CDR3 protein: CAISEADRGNNQPQHF. The CDR3, as DNA: TGTGCCATCAGTGAAGCGGACAGGGGGAACAATCAGCCCCAGCATTTT.

The V call is TRBV3-1 (or the pseudogene TRBV3-2), the J call TRBJ1-2, with TRBD1 identical over 7 bases. Germline CDR1 LGHDT, CDR2 YNNKEL (reference sequence). This CDR3 has 15 residues. Losses at the gene ends were 3 bases for V and 6 bases for J; bases not matched to a gene: 10. In nucleotides, the CDR3 is TGTGCCAGCAGCCAGGATAGACAGGGTAGGAATGGCTACACCTTC. It is translated as CASSQDRQGRNGYTF.

The chain links TRBV5-1 to TRBJ2-7, with D tentatively TRBD1 (6 bases). Trimming pared 0 bases from V and 6 bases from J, leaving 10 bases between. The CDR3 loop spans 13 amino acids. Germline CDR1 SGHRS, CDR2 YFSETQ. CDR3 in amino acids: CASSLGGPAEQYF. The CDR3 DNA sequence: TGCGCCAGCAGCTTGGGGGGGCCGGCCGAGCAGTACTTC. Supplemented by reference TRBV5-1 and TRBJ2-7, the full variable domain reads KAGVTQTPRYLIKTRGQQVTLSCSPISGHRSVSWYQQTPGQGLQFLFEYFSETQRNKGNFPGRFSGRQFSNSRSEMNVSTLELGDSALYLCASSLGGPAEQYFGPGTRLTVT.